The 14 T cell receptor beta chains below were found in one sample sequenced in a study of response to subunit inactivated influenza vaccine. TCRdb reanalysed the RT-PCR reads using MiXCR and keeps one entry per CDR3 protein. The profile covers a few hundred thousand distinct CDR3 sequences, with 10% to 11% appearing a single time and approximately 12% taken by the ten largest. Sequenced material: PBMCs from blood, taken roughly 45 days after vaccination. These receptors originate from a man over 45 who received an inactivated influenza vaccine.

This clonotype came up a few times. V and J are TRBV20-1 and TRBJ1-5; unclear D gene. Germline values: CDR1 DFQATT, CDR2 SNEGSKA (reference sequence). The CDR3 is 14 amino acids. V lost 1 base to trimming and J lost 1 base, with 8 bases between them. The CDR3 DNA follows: TGCAGTGCTAGAGGCGAAGACAGCAATCAGCCCCAGCATTTT. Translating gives CSARGEDSNQPQHF.

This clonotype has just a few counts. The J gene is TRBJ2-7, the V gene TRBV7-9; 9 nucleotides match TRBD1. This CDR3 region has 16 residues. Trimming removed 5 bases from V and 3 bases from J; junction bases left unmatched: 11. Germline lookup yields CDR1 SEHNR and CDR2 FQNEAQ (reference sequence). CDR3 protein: CASSPWLLGQGYEQYF. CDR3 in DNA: TGTGCCAGCAGCCCCTGGTTACTGGGACAGGGCTACGAGCAGTACTTC.

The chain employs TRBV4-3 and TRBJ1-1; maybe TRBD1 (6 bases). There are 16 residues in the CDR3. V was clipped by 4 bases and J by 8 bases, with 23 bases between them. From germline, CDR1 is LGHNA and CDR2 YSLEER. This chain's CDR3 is CASSPATGSVPKEAFF. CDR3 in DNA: TGCGCCAGCAGCCCAGCCACAGGGTCGGTGCCCAAAGAAGCTTTCTTT.

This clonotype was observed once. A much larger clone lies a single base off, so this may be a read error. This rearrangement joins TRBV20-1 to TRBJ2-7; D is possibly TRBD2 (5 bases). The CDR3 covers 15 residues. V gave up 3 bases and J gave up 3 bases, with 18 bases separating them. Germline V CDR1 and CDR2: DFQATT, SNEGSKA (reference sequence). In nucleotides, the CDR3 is TGCAGTGCTAGCCCACGGGATCGCGGAGGCTACGAGCAGTACTTC. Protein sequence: CSASPRDRGGYEQYF.

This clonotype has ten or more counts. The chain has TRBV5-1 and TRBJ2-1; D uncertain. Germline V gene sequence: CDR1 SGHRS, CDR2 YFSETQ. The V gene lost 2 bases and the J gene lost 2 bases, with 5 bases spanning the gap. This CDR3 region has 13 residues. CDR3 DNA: TGCGCCAGCAGCTTCGAGCCCTACAATGAGCAGTTCTTC. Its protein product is CASSFEPYNEQFF.

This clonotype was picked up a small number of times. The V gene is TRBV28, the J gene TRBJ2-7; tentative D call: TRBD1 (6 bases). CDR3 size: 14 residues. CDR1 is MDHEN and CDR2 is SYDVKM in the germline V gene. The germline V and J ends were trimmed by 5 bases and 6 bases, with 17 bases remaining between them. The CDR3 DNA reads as TGTGCCAGCAGTCCTTACAGGGTGTCGAGCGAGCAGTACTTC. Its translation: CASSPYRVSSEQYF.

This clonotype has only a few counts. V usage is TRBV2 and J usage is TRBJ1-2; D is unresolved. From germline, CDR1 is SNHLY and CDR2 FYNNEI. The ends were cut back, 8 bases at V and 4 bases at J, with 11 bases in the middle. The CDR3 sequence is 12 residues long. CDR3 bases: TGTGCCAGCGGCAGCCGCCCCTATGGCTACACCTTC. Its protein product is CASGSRPYGYTF. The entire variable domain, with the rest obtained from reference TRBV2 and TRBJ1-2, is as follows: EPEVTQTPSHQVTQMGQEVILRCVPISNHLYFYWYRQILGQKVEFLVSFYNNEISEKSEIFDDQFSVERPDGSNFTLKIRSTKLEDSAMYFCASGSRPYGYTFGSGTRLTVV.

CDR3 DNA: TGCAGTGCTAGAAATCAAGGTGGGGTCCGCGGGACCCAGTACTTC. It is translated as CSARNQGGVRGTQYF. V usage is TRBV20-1 and J usage is TRBJ2-5; D unresolved. Germline assignment: CDR1 DFQATT and CDR2 SNEGSKA (reference sequence). The CDR3 has 15 residues. V lost 2 bases to trimming and J lost 7 bases, with 20 bases between them.

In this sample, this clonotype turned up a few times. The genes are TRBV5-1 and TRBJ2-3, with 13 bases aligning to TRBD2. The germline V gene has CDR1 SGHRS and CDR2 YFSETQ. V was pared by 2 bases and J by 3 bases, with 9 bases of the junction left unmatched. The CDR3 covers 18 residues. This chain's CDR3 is CASSLGGLAGAFTDTQYF. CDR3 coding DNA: TGCGCCAGCAGCTTAGGAGGACTAGCGGGAGCGTTTACAGATACGCAGTATTTT. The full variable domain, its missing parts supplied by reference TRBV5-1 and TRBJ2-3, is KAGVTQTPRYLIKTRGQQVTLSCSPISGHRSVSWYQQTPGQGLQFLFEYFSETQRNKGNFPGRFSGRQFSNSRSEMNVSTLELGDSALYLCASSLGGLAGAFTDTQYFGPGTRLTVL.

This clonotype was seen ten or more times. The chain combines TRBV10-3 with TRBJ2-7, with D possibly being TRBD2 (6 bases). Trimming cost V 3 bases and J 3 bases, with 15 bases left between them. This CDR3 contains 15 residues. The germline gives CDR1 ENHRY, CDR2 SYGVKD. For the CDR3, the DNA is TGTGCCATCAGTGATCCCGGGACTGCACACTACGAGCAGTACTTC. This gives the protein CAISDPGTAHYEQYF.

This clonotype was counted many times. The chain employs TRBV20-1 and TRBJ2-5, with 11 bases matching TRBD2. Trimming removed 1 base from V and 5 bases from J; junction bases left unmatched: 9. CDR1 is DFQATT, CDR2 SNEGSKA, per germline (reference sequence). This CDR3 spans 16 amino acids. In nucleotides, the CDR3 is TGCAGTGCTAGAGGACTAGCGGGGCGAGGGTCGGAGACCCAGTACTTC. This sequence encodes CSARGLAGRGSETQYF.

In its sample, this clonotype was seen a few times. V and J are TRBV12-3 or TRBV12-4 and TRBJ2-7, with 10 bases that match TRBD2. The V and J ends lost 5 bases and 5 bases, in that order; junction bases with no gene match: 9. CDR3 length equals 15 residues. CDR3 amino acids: CASSLSGRAPDEQYF. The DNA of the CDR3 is TGTGCCAGCAGTCTAAGCGGGAGGGCCCCCGACGAGCAGTACTTC.

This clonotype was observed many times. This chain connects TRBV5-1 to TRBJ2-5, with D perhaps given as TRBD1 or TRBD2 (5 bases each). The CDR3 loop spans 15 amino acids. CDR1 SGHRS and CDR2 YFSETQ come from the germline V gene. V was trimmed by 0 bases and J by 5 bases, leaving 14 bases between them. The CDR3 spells CASSLVGARDETQYF. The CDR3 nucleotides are TGCGCCAGCAGCTTGGTCGGGGCACGGGATGAGACCCAGTACTTC.

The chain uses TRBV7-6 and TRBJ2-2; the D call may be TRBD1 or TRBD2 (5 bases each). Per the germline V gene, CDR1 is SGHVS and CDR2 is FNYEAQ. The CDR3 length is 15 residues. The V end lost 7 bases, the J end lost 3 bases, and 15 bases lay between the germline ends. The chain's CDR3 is CASNPQGAYTGELFF. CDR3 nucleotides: TGTGCCAGCAACCCCCAGGGAGCGTACACCGGGGAGCTGTTTTTT.